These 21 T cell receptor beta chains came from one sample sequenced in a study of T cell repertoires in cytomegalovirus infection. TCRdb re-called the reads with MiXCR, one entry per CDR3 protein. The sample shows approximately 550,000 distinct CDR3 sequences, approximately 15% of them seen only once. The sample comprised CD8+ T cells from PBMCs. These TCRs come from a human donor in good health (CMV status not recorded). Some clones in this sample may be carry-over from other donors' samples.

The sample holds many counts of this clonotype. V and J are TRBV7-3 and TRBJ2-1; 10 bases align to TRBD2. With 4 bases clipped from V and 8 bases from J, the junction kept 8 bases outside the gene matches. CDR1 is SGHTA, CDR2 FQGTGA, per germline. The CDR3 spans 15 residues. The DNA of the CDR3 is TGTGCCAGCAGCTCCTCAGTAGCGGGAGGCGATGAGCAGTTCTTC. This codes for CASSSSVAGGDEQFF.

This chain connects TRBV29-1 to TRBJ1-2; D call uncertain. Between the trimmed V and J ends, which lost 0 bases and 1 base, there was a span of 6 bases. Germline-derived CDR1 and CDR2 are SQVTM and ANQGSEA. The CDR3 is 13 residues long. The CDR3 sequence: CSVEEHSNYGYTF. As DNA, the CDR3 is TGCAGCGTTGAAGAACACAGTAACTATGGCTACACCTTC.

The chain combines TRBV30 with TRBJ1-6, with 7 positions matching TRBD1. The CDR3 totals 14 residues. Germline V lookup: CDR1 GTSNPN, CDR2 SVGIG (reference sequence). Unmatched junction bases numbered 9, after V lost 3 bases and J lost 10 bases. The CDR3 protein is CAWSLDRVGSPLHF. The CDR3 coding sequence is TGTGCCTGGAGCCTCGACAGGGTTGGGTCACCCCTCCACTTT.

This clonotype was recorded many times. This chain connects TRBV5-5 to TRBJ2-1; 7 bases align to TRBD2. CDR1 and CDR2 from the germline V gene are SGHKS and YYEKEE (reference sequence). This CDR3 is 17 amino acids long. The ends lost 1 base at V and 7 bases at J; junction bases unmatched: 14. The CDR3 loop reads CASSLKRRSSGFNEQFF. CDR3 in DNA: TGTGCCAGCAGCTTGAAGAGGAGGAGTAGCGGGTTTAATGAGCAGTTCTTC.

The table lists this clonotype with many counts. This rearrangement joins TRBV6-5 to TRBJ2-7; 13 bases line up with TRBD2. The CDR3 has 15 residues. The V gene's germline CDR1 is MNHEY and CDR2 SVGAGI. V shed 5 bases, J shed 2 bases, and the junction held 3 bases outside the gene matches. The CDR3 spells CASSIGLAGAYEQYF. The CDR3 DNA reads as TGTGCCAGCAGTATCGGACTAGCGGGAGCCTACGAGCAGTACTTC.

This chain's CDR3 is CASSVASRDTQYF. The CDR3 coding sequence is TGTGCCAGCAGTGTAGCCTCTAGAGATACGCAGTATTTT. V usage is TRBV27 and J usage is TRBJ2-3; D is undetermined. V lost 5 bases to trimming and J lost 5 bases, with 11 bases between them. The germline V gene encodes CDR1 MNHEY and CDR2 SMNVEV (reference sequence). There are 13 residues in the CDR3.

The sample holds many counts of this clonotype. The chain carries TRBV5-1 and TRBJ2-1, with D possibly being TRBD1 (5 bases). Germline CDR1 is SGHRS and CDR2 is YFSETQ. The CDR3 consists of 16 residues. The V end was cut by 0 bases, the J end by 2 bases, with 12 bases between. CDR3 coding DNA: TGCGCCAGCAGCTTGGTAGGGGTATCCCCCTACAATGAGCAGTTCTTC. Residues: CASSLVGVSPYNEQFF.

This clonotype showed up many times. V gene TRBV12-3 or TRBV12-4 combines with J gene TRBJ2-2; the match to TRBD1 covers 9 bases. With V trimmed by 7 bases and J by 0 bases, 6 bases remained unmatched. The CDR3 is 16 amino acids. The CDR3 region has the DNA TGTGCCAGCATTAGACAGGGGGTATCGAACACCGGGGAGCTGTTTTTT. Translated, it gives CASIRQGVSNTGELFF.

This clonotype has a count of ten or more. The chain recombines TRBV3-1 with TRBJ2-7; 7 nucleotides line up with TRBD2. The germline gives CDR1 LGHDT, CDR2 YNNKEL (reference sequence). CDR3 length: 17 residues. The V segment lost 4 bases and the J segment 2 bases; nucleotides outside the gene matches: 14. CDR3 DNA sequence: TGTGCCAGCAGCCTCACCTTATCGACGACTAGCACCTACGAGCAGTACTTC. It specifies CASSLTLSTTSTYEQYF.

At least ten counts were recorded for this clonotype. CDR3 loop: CASSLGLAGGNIQYF. The CDR3 DNA sequence: TGTGCCAGCAGCTTAGGGCTAGCGGGAGGGAACATTCAGTACTTC. V usage is TRBV7-8 and J usage is TRBJ2-4, with 12 bases that match TRBD2. Germline V lookup: CDR1 SGHVS, CDR2 FQNEAQ. The CDR3 is made up of 15 amino acids. The J segment lost 7 bases and the V segment lost 1 base, leaving 2 bases of the junction unmatched.

CDR3 sequence: CASTGTSNTEAFF. The CDR3 bases are TGTGCCAGCACAGGGACTTCGAACACTGAAGCTTTCTTT. V gene TRBV5-5 combines with J gene TRBJ1-1; D is perhaps TRBD1 (5 bases). The CDR3 is 13 residues long. Germline V CDR1 and CDR2: SGHKS, YYEKEE (reference sequence). Trimming pared 6 bases from V and 1 base from J, leaving 10 bases between.

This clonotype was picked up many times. The CDR3 protein is CASSLKRLAGINEQFF. The CDR3 region has the DNA TGTGCCAGCAGTTTAAAGCGACTAGCGGGGATCAATGAGCAGTTCTTC. V and J are TRBV27 and TRBJ2-1; 11 positions agree with TRBD2. V shed 2 bases, J shed 6 bases, and the junction held 6 bases outside the gene matches. Germline CDR1 is MNHEY and CDR2 is SMNVEV (reference sequence). This CDR3 comprises 16 residues.

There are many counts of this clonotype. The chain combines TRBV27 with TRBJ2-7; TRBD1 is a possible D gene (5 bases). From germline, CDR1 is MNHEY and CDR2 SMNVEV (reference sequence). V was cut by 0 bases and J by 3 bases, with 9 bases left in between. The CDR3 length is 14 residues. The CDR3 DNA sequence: TGTGCCAGCAGTTTATCAAAGGGGAACTACGAGCAGTACTTC. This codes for CASSLSKGNYEQYF.

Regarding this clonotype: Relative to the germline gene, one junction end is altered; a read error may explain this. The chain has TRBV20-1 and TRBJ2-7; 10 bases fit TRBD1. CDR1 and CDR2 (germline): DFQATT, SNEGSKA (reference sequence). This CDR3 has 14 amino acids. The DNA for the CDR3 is TGCAGTGCTGGAGACAGGGGGCACTCCTACGAGCAGTACTTC. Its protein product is CSAGDRGHSYEQYF.

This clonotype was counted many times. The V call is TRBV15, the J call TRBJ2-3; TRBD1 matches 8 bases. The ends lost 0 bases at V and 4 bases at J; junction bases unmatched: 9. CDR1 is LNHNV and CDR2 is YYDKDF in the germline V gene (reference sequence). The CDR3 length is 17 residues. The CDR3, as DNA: TGTGCCACCAGCAGAGAATTCCGGGCAGGGGGCGCAGATACGCAGTATTTT. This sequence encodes CATSREFRAGGADTQYF.

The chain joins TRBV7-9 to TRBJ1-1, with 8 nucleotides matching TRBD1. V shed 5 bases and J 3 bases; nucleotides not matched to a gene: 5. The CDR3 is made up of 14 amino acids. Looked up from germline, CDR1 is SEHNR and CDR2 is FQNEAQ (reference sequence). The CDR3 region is CASSLVTGDTEAFF. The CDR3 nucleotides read TGTGCCAGCAGCCTCGTGACAGGGGACACTGAAGCTTTCTTT.

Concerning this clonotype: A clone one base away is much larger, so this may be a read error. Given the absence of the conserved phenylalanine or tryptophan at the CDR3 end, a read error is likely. The CDR3 region has the DNA TGTGCCAGCAGCTTTCTAGCGGGGGGGAGCAATGAGCAGTTCTTA. Encoded protein: CASSFLAGGSNEQFL. The chain carries TRBV7-3 and TRBJ2-1; 12 bases map to TRBD2. From germline, CDR1 is SGHTA and CDR2 FQGTGA. This CDR3 region has 15 residues. Losses at the gene ends were 3 bases for V and 6 bases for J; bases not matched to a gene: 3.

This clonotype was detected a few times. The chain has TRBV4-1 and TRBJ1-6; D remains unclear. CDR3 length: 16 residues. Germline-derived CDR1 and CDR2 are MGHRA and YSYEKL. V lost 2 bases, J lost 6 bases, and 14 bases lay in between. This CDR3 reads CASSQKHHRANSPLHF. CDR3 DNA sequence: TGCGCCAGCAGCCAAAAGCACCATCGGGCTAATTCACCCCTCCACTTT.

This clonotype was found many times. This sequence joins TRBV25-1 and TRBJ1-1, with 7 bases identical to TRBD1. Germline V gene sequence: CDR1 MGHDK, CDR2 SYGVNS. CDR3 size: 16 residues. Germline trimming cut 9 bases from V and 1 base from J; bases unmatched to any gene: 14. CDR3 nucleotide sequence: TGTGCCAGTTCGGGGGCGACAGGGTTTCGGAACACTGAAGCTTTCTTT. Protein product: CASSGATGFRNTEAFF.

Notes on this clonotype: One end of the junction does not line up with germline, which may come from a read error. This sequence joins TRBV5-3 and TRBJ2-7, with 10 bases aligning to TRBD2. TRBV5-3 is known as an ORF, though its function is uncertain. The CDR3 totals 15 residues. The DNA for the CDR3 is TGTGCCAGCAGCTTCGGGACTAGCGCTACCTACGAGCAGTACTTC. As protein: CASSFGTSATYEQYF.

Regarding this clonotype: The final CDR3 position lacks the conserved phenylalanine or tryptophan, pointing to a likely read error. The CDR3, as DNA: TGTGCCAGCAAGCGCCGCGCGGACAGGGGGCCTGAAGGCTACACCTTA. Its translation is CASKRRADRGPEGYTL. The genes are TRBV7-8 and TRBJ1-2, with 11 positions matching TRBD1. CDR1 is SGHVS and CDR2 is FQNEAQ in the germline V gene. The CDR3 totals 16 residues. After removal of 7 bases from V and 8 bases from J, the junction contained 15 bases not matched to a gene.